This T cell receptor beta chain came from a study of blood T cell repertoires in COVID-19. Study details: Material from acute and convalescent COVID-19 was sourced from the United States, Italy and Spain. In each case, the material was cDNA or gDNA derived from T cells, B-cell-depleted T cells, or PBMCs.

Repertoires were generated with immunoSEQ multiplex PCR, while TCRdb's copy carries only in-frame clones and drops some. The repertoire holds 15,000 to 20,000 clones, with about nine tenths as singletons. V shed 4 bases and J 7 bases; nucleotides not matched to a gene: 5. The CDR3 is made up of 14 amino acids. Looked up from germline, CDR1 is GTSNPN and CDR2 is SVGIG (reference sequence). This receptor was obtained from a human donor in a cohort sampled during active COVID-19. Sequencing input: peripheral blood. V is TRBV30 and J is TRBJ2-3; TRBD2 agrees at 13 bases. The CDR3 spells CAWTTTSGRNTQYF. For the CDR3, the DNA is TGTGCCTGGACCACGACTAGCGGGAGGAATACGCAGTATTTT.